The 20 T cell receptor beta chains given below trace back to one sample, sequenced in a study of metastatic and nonmetastatic thyroid tumors. TCRdb re-processed the PCR reads through MiXCR. Among over 25,000 clones listed, around 15% were seen once. Thyroid surgery had not been preceded by any treatment in any patient. Sequencing was performed on blood. These receptors all stem from a female donor with papillary thyroid cancer or a benign thyroid nodule (not recorded which). Some clones in this sample may be carry-over from other donors' samples.

The sample holds a few counts of this clone. The chain recombines TRBV20-1 with TRBJ2-7, with 9 bases aligning to TRBD2. CDR3 size: 15 residues. Germline assignment: CDR1 DFQATT and CDR2 SNEGSKA (reference sequence). This chain's CDR3 is CNSWGLAGFSYEQYF. The CDR3 DNA reads TGCAACAGTTGGGGACTAGCTGGGTTCTCCTACGAGCAGTACTTC.

This clone is labeled as medium-sized. V gene TRBV24-1 combines with J gene TRBJ1-6; D unresolved. Germline lookup yields CDR1 KGHDR and CDR2 SFDVKD. V was shortened by 1 base and J by 8 bases, with 2 bases between the two germline ends. CDR3 length equals 12 residues. This chain's CDR3 is CATSDLYSPLHF. In DNA form, the CDR3 reads TGTGCCACCAGTGATTTATATTCACCCCTCCACTTT.

The chain carries TRBV29-1 and TRBJ2-7, with 7 bases fitting TRBD1. Looked up from germline, CDR1 is SQVTM and CDR2 is ANQGSEA. This CDR3 spans 12 amino acids. CDR3 DNA sequence: TGCGGCTTCAGGGGGTACACCTACGAGCAGTACTTC. Its protein product is CGFRGYTYEQYF.

This clone was seen repeatedly, ten times or more. This could be a read error, since a much larger clone is one nucleotide away. Other DNA sequences within the sample encode an identical CDR3. V is TRBV5-1 and J is TRBJ2-1; D uncertain. In germline, CDR1 is SGHRS, CDR2 YFSETQ. The CDR3 spans 15 residues. The CDR3 DNA is TGCGCCAGTAGCTCCACGGACCGCTCCTACAATGAGCAGTTCTTC. Protein product: CASSSTDRSYNEQFF.

In its sample, this clone is medium-sized. The rearrangement joins TRBV6-1 to TRBJ1-2, with 7 bases matching TRBD1. V lost 7 bases, J lost 4 bases, and 9 bases stayed unmatched. The CDR3 length is 14 residues. From germline, CDR1 is MNHNS and CDR2 SASEGT. DNA of the CDR3: TGTGCCAGCAACCACCCCGACAGGGTCTATGGCTACACCTTC. This gives the protein CASNHPDRVYGYTF.

This clone was counted many times. This CDR3 is also generated by other DNA sequences in the sample. The chain joins TRBV20-1 to TRBJ2-1; TRBD1 matches at 10 bases. This CDR3 spans 15 amino acids. After removal of 5 bases from V and 7 bases from J, the junction contained 11 bases not matched to a gene. The V gene's germline CDR1 is DFQATT and CDR2 SNEGSKA (reference sequence). CDR3 DNA sequence: TGCAGTGCTCCTCCCGCAGGACAGGGGGGAAATGAGCAGTTCTTC. It encodes CSAPPAGQGGNEQFF.

This clone has ten or more counts. J is TRBJ1-2 and V is TRBV25-1, with TRBD1 identical over 9 bases. CDR1 and CDR2 from the germline V gene are MGHDK and SYGVNS. The CDR3 covers 15 residues. The V gene end was trimmed by 5 bases and the J gene end by 6 bases; junction bases not matched to a gene: 10. This chain's CDR3 is CASSRTGTGLDGYTF. Written as DNA, the CDR3 is TGTGCCAGCAGTAGAACCGGGACAGGGCTCGATGGCTACACCTTC.

This clone rates as medium-sized. Other nucleotide sequences from this sample produce the same CDR3. This chain joins TRBV10-3 and TRBJ2-2; D call uncertain. Trimming cost V 10 bases and J 6 bases, with 15 bases left between them. This CDR3 region has 13 residues. Germline V gene sequence: CDR1 ENHRY, CDR2 SYGVKD. DNA for the CDR3: TGTGCCACCGAAGGGCAGGACGCCGGGGAGCTGTTTTTT. Its protein is CATEGQDAGELFF.

Of note for this clone: A much bigger clone sits one base away, suggesting this may be a read error. The same CDR3 is also encoded by other DNA sequences in this sample. The chain joins TRBV9 to TRBJ2-7; the D call may be TRBD1 or TRBD2 (6 bases each). Germline V gene data show CDR1 as SGDLS and CDR2 as YYNGEE. This CDR3 spans 18 amino acids. The ends were cut back, 4 bases at V and 2 bases at J, with 25 bases in the middle. The CDR3 is CASSSPSGADRHTYEQYF. The CDR3 region has the DNA TGTGCCAGCAGCTCACCTTCGGGGGCAGACAGGCATACCTACGAGCAGTACTTC.

This clone was detected many times. The J gene is TRBJ1-5, the V gene TRBV28; D remains ambiguous. CDR3 length equals 19 residues. The V gene lost 2 bases and the J gene lost 1 base, with 21 bases spanning the gap. Germline V gives CDR1 MDHEN, CDR2 SYDVKM. CDR3 region: CASSLPPGKGRWSNQPQHF. The CDR3 DNA sequence: TGTGCCAGCAGTTTACCCCCCGGAAAAGGAAGGTGGAGCAATCAGCCCCAGCATTTT.

The CDR3 loop reads CASSSSTGNYGYTF. CDR3 DNA: TGTGCCAGCAGCTCATCTACGGGGAACTATGGCTACACCTTC. The chain links TRBV7-2 to TRBJ1-2, with unresolved D. Germline assignment: CDR1 SGHTA and CDR2 FQGNSA. V lost 4 bases and J lost 2, with 11 bases in between. The CDR3 covers 14 residues. Looking up the rest from reference TRBV7-2 and TRBJ1-2 gives the full variable domain: GAGVSQSPSNKVTEKGKDVELRCDPISGHTALYWYRQSLGQGLEFLIYFQGNSAPDKSGLPSDRFSAERTGGSVSTLTIQRTQQEDSAVYLCASSSSTGNYGYTFGSGTRLTVV.

This clone is classed as medium-sized. The rearrangement joins TRBV27 to TRBJ1-2, with TRBD1 matching 7 bases. The germline V gene encodes CDR1 MNHEY and CDR2 SMNVEV (reference sequence). V lost 7 bases to trimming and J lost 4 bases; unmatched junction nucleotides: 9. The length of the CDR3 is 14 residues. The CDR3, as DNA: TGTGCCAGCACACGAGAGGGGGCCATCTATGGCTACACCTTC. It is translated as CASTREGAIYGYTF.

The gene calls are TRBV19 and TRBJ2-3; D not resolved. The CDR3 covers 14 residues. CDR1 LNHDA and CDR2 SQIVND come from the germline V gene (reference sequence). V lost 3 bases and J 2 bases, leaving 9 bases between the germline ends. CDR3 in DNA: TGTGCCAGTAGTATGGGCTTGTCCACAGATACGCAGTATTTT. It translates to CASSMGLSTDTQYF.

This clone was seen more than once but under ten times. The J gene is TRBJ2-6, the V gene TRBV2; 7 bases fit TRBD1. Germline V CDR1 and CDR2: SNHLY, FYNNEI. The CDR3 length is 18 residues. The V segment lost 10 bases and the J segment 0 bases; nucleotides outside the gene matches: 15. The CDR3 DNA reads TGTGCCACTCGTCTCCGGGACAGTTCCTTCTCTGGGGCCAACGTCCTGACTTTC. It encodes CATRLRDSSFSGANVLTF.

CDR3 nucleotide sequence: TGTGCCAGCAGCTTACTAGCGGGCTCCTACGAGCAGTACTTC. This codes for CASSLLAGSYEQYF. The rearrangement joins TRBV7-8 to TRBJ2-7; 8 positions agree with TRBD2. The CDR3 is 14 amino acids. CDR1 and CDR2 from the germline V gene are SGHVS and FQNEAQ. The V segment lost 2 bases and the J segment 0 bases; nucleotides outside the gene matches: 0.

This clone has only a few counts. This sequence joins TRBV18 and TRBJ2-1; 8 bases match TRBD2. The germline gives CDR1 KGHSH, CDR2 LQKENI. The V gene end was trimmed by 0 bases and the J gene end by 6 bases; junction bases not matched to a gene: 7. The CDR3 has 16 amino acids. The CDR3 coding sequence is TGTGCCAGCTCACCACCGGTCCTAGCGGGTGGCAATGAGCAGTTCTTC. Residues: CASSPPVLAGGNEQFF.

This clone was picked up one time. This chain connects TRBV24-1 to TRBJ2-5, with 7 bases identical to TRBD1. Germline values: CDR1 KGHDR, CDR2 SFDVKD. V lost 4 bases to trimming and J lost 1 base; unmatched junction nucleotides: 11. This CDR3 is built from 17 residues. CDR3 DNA sequence: TGTGCCACCAGTGACCCGGGGACAGAGGTTAGCCAAGAGACCCAGTACTTC. This codes for CATSDPGTEVSQETQYF.

The rearrangement uses TRBV2 and TRBJ2-4; D not resolved. The V end was cut by 3 bases, the J end by 1 base, with 10 bases between. CDR3 length: 15 amino acids. CDR1 is SNHLY and CDR2 is FYNNEI in the germline V gene. In nucleotides, the CDR3 is TGTGCCAGCAGTGATGATGGCCTGGCCAAAAACATTCAGTACTTC. Encoded protein: CASSDDGLAKNIQYF.

There are many counts of this clone. The gene calls are TRBV20-1 and TRBJ2-3, with 9 nucleotides matching TRBD2. Germline lookup yields CDR1 DFQATT and CDR2 SNEGSKA (reference sequence). The length of the CDR3 is 14 residues. J gave up 1 base and V 5 bases, and 4 bases lay outside the gene matches. CDR3 coding DNA: TGCAGTGCTGGACGACTAGCGGGCACAGATACGCAGTATTTT. Protein product: CSAGRLAGTDTQYF.

At least ten counts were recorded for this clone. The rearrangement joins TRBV28 to TRBJ2-2; maybe TRBD1 (5 bases). Germline CDR1 and CDR2: MDHEN and SYDVKM. Trimming left V 5 bases short and J 1 base short, with 23 bases between. CDR3 length: 19 amino acids. CDR3 in amino acids: CASSPPPLDSLWNTGELFF. As DNA, the CDR3 is TGTGCCAGCAGTCCTCCACCGCTCGACAGTTTATGGAACACCGGGGAGCTGTTTTTT. Full variable domain (rest looked up from reference TRBV28 and TRBJ2-2): DVKVTQSSRYLVKRTGEKVFLECVQDMDHENMFWYRQDPGLGLRLIYFSYDVKMKEKGDIPEGYSVSREKKERFSLILESASTNQTSMYLCASSPPPLDSLWNTGELFFGEGSRLTVL.